This is a list of T cell receptor beta chains from one sample in a study of CD4 T cells in relation to SARS-CoV-2 and coronaviruses. These receptors' antigens are unknown. Sequenced by immunoSEQ multiplex PCR; TCRdb stores in-frame clones only, minus some. The sample records tens of thousands of clones, roughly 87% being singletons. Sequenced sample: naive CD4+ T cells from PBMCs, cultured in vitro. These receptor sequences come from an adult with COVID-19. Both conserved end residues are part of each CDR3. A D gene is named only where the DNA matches it firmly. Clone size is shown for a subset of rows, as once, few, many or a class of expanded clone.

j_call,v_call,d_call,clone_size,cdr3_aa,cdr3_nt
TRBJ1-5,TRBV18,-,-,CASSPLMNQPQHF,TGTGCCAGCTCACCACTTATGAATCAGCCCCAGCATTTT
TRBJ2-5,TRBV5-1,TRBD2,few,CASSPGLAQGGETQYF,TGCGCCAGCAGCCCGGGACTAGCACAAGGGGGAGAGACCCAGTACTTC
TRBJ2-7,TRBV7-9,-,-,CASSLEGGLGYEQYF,TGTGCCAGCAGCTTAGAGGGGGGTCTCGGCTACGAGCAGTACTTC
TRBJ2-2,TRBV9,TRBD2,few,CASSVGRTSGHTGELFF,TGTGCCAGCAGCGTAGGAAGGACTAGCGGACACACCGGGGAGCTGTTTTTT
TRBJ2-3,TRBV18,-,once,CATTEFTTDTQYF,TGTGCCACTACCGAGTTTACCACAGATACGCAGTATTTT
TRBJ1-6,TRBV3-1/TRBV3-2,-,-,CASSQGTVDGSPLHF,TGTGCCAGCAGCCAAGGGACCGTAGACGGTTCACCCCTCCACTTT
TRBJ2-3,TRBV5-1,-,-,CASSLGSSTDTQYF,TGCGCCAGCAGCTTGGGCTCTAGCACAGATACGCAGTATTTT
TRBJ1-6,TRBV28,TRBD1,-,CASSNSEGQGGSPLHF,TGTGCCAGCAGCAATTCAGAGGGACAGGGAGGTTCACCCCTCCACTTT
TRBJ2-5,TRBV5-1,TRBD1,-,CASSFTGGPAQYF,TGCGCCAGCAGCTTCACAGGGGGCCCCGCCCAGTACTTC
TRBJ2-5,TRBV10-3,TRBD2,-,CAIRAGDGEETQYF,TGTGCCATCAGAGCGGGAGACGGTGAGGAGACCCAGTACTTC
TRBJ1-2,TRBV4-1,-,few,CASSQVRSGHGYTF,TGCGCCAGCAGCCAAGTTCGGTCAGGTCATGGCTACACCTTC
TRBJ2-7,TRBV27,TRBD1,-,CASSSAGQGPRYEQYF,TGTGCCAGCAGCTCAGCGGGACAGGGACCTAGGTACGAGCAGTACTTC
TRBJ2-1,TRBV3-1/TRBV3-2,TRBD2,-,CASSQGLADPLPNNEQFF,TGTGCCAGCAGCCAAGGACTAGCTGACCCCCTCCCAAACAATGAGCAGTTCTTC
TRBJ2-2,TRBV6-5,-,-,CASSYTETNTGELFF,TGTGCCAGCAGTTATACAGAAACGAACACCGGGGAGCTGTTTTTT
TRBJ1-1,TRBV19,TRBD1,-,CASSMGQGAMATEAFF,TGTGCCAGTAGTATGGGGCAGGGGGCTATGGCCACTGAAGCTTTCTTT
TRBJ2-7,TRBV18,-,-,CASSPVPDISYEQYF,TGTGCCAGCTCACCAGTCCCGGACATCTCCTACGAGCAGTACTTC
TRBJ2-2,TRBV11-2,-,-,CASSFLALNTGELFF,TGTGCCAGCAGCTTTCTCGCGTTGAACACCGGGGAGCTGTTTTTT
TRBJ2-3,TRBV5-8,-,-,CASSLKQRDTQYF,TGTGCCAGCAGCTTGAAACAGAGGGATACGCAGTATTTT
TRBJ2-7,TRBV3-1/TRBV3-2,-,-,CASSRKETPGNEQYF,TGTGCCAGCAGCCGTAAAGAGACTCCGGGGAACGAGCAGTACTTC
TRBJ2-2,TRBV28,TRBD2,-,CASSLIGILGGSSTGELFF,TGTGCCAGCAGTTTAATTGGGATCCTCGGCGGGAGCTCCACCGGGGAGCTGTTTTTT
TRBJ2-4,TRBV2,-,-,CASSERVRSDIQYF,TGTGCCAGCAGTGAAAGGGTCAGGTCCGACATTCAGTACTTC
TRBJ2-1,TRBV2,TRBD2,-,CAGSTSGGNEQFF,TGTGCCGGCTCGACTAGCGGGGGCAATGAGCAGTTCTTC
TRBJ2-3,TRBV27,TRBD2,few,CASSSYPGLAGGVSDTQYF,TGTGCCAGCAGTTCATATCCGGGACTAGCGGGAGGTGTCTCAGATACGCAGTATTTT
TRBJ2-3,TRBV18,-,-,CASSPPRVSTDTQYF,TGTGCCAGCTCACCACCCCGGGTTAGCACAGATACGCAGTATTTT
TRBJ1-6,TRBV11-2,-,once,CASSLSGSSPLHF,TGTGCCAGCAGCTTATCTGGTTCATCACCCCTCCACTTT
TRBJ1-1,TRBV11-2,-,-,CASSSGSNRFTEAFF,TGTGCCAGCAGCTCAGGCAGTAATAGGTTCACTGAAGCTTTCTTT
TRBJ2-7,TRBV18,-,-,CASSPSSGLSSYEQYF,TGTGCCAGCTCACCCAGTTCCGGGCTTAGCTCCTACGAGCAGTACTTC
TRBJ1-2,TRBV30,-,-,CAWSVRGQDGYTF,TGTGCCTGGAGTGTACGGGGGCAAGATGGCTACACCTTC
TRBJ2-2,TRBV11-2,-,once,CASSLDRGTNTGELFF,TGTGCCAGCAGCCTGGATAGGGGAACGAACACCGGGGAGCTGTTTTTT
TRBJ2-1,TRBV5-1,TRBD2,-,CASSSLAGGADEQFF,TGCGCCAGCAGCTCGCTAGCGGGAGGGGCGGATGAGCAGTTCTTC
TRBJ2-7,TRBV5-6,TRBD2,-,CASSFGTSGNYEQYF,TGTGCCAGCAGCTTCGGGACTAGCGGGAACTACGAGCAGTACTTC
TRBJ2-6,TRBV28,TRBD1,-,CASSFLHPRDRAVGSGANVLTF,TGTGCCAGCAGTTTCCTACACCCCCGGGACAGGGCAGTAGGCTCTGGGGCCAACGTCCTGACTTTC
TRBJ1-5,TRBV7-8,TRBD1,-,CASTVSPGTGGSFQPQHF,TGTGCCAGCACCGTATCTCCCGGGACAGGGGGCTCTTTTCAGCCCCAGCATTTT
TRBJ2-7,TRBV2,TRBD1,-,CASRTGLPTYEQYF,TGTGCCAGCAGGACAGGGCTTCCCACCTACGAGCAGTACTTC
TRBJ2-5,TRBV4-2,-,-,CASSQVRVEGKETQYF,TGTGCCAGCAGCCAAGTTCGGGTGGAGGGAAAAGAGACCCAGTACTTC
TRBJ2-1,TRBV19,TRBD1,-,CASSRDRGSLGEQFF,TGTGCCAGTAGTAGGGACAGGGGATCGTTAGGGGAGCAGTTCTTC
TRBJ2-3,TRBV6-2/TRBV6-3,-,-,CASSRDVRRDKLTDTQYF,TGTGCCAGCAGCCGTGACGTCCGGCGGGACAAACTCACAGATACGCAGTATTTT
TRBJ2-1,TRBV12-5,TRBD2,once,CASGSGLAGGHEQFF,TGTGCTAGTGGCTCCGGACTAGCGGGAGGTCATGAGCAGTTCTTC
TRBJ1-2,TRBV28,TRBD1,-,CASSIYQQGSGSYGYTF,TGTGCCAGCAGTATTTACCAACAGGGGTCAGGTTCCTATGGCTACACCTTC
TRBJ2-1,TRBV10-1,TRBD2,-,CASAPVSGRHNEQFF,TGCGCCAGCGCACCGGTGAGCGGGAGACACAATGAGCAGTTCTTC
TRBJ1-6,TRBV7-8,-,-,CASSRTNSPLHF,TGTGCCAGCAGCCGGACTAATTCACCCCTCCACTTT
TRBJ2-5,TRBV19,-,-,CASSSLQETQYF,TGTGCCAGTAGCAGCTTACAAGAGACCCAGTACTTC
TRBJ2-3,TRBV12-3/TRBV12-4,-,once,CASCRAGTDTQYF,TGTGCCAGCTGCAGGGCGGGCACAGATACGCAGTATTTT
TRBJ2-2,TRBV12-3/TRBV12-4,-,once,CASRPVTGELFF,TGTGCCAGCAGACCGGTCACCGGGGAGCTGTTTTTT
TRBJ2-1,TRBV5-4,TRBD2,once,CASSSSGRDYNEQFF,TGTGCCAGCAGTTCTAGCGGGAGGGATTACAATGAGCAGTTCTTC
TRBJ2-1,TRBV24-1,-,-,CATSDWGGNEQFF,TGTGCCACCAGTGATTGGGGCGGCAATGAGCAGTTCTTC
TRBJ2-1,TRBV11-2,-,-,CASSFGRHNEQFF,TGTGCCAGCAGCTTTGGGCGGCACAATGAGCAGTTCTTC
TRBJ2-1,TRBV5-6,TRBD2,once,CASSSLAGPSYNEQFF,TGTGCCAGCAGCTCATTAGCGGGCCCCTCCTACAATGAGCAGTTCTTC
TRBJ1-1,TRBV10-3,-,-,CAIRPRTGQEAEAFF,TGTGCCATCAGGCCAAGGACGGGGCAGGAGGCTGAAGCTTTCTTT